What follows describes a single T cell receptor (beta chain). Antigen specificity is unknown. The CDR3 spans 14 residues. V trimming: 1 base; J trimming: 6 bases; junction bases outside the gene matches: 6. Germline assignment: CDR1 MGHRA and CDR2 YSYEKL. These data are taken from a study of cytomegalovirus exposure and HLA in healthy donors. Study results and caveats: Overall, roughly 150 TCR beta chains were annotated as cytomegalovirus-associated. The classifier reportedly diagnosed cytomegalovirus status with high sensitivity and specificity. Being indistinguishable, some V segments were excluded, TRBV6-2 and TRBV6-3 among them.

PCR involved 60 Vbeta and 13 Jbeta primers. As handled by the study authors: An analysis that came later counted some 85 million unique TCR beta chains, around 12 million shared. The assay was immunoSEQ multiplex PCR, and TCRdb's table has in-frame clones only and misses some. V, J and clone size are taken as reported in that table, and D and trimming were inferred from the DNA itself. The sample consists of roughly 150,000 clones, 70% to 80% of them appearing once. The TCR originated in a male donor in good health and CMV-seronegative. The material sequenced was PBMCs. The chain links TRBV4-1 to TRBJ2-7; the match to TRBD2 covers 7 bases. CDR3: CASSQVAGATEQYF. Written as DNA, the CDR3 is TGCGCCAGCAGCCAAGTCGCGGGAGCAACCGAGCAGTACTTC.